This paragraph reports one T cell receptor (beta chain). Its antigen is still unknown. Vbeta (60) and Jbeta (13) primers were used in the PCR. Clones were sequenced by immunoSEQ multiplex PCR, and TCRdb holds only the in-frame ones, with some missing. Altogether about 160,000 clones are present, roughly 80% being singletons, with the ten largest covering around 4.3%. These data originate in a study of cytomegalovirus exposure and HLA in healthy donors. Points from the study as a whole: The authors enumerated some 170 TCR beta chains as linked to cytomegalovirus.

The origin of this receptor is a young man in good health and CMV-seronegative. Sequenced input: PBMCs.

The CDR3 DNA reads as TGTGCCTGGGCCCTTTCACTGGGGGGGTGGAACACTGAAGCTTTCTTT. It yields the protein CAWALSLGGWNTEAFF. The chain carries TRBV30 and TRBJ1-1, with a weak D call TRBD1 (5 bases). Per germline, CDR1 GTSNPN and CDR2 SVGIG (reference sequence). The CDR3 is 16 residues long. The V gene lost 5 bases and the J gene lost 1 base, with 20 bases spanning the gap.